Presented here are 10 T cell receptor beta chains from one specimen sequenced in a study of T cell responses to AZD1222 COVID-19 vaccine. TCRdb's copy holds only in-frame clones and misses some; the assay was immunoSEQ multiplex PCR. Of 200,000 or so clones in the sample, roughly 92% were seen once. The sequences come from peripheral blood, collected 28 days after the second AZD1222 dose. These receptors were collected from an adult who received the AZD1222 COVID-19 vaccine.

The rearrangement links TRBV19 to TRBJ2-1; 8 bases are shared with TRBD2. The germline gives CDR1 LNHDA, CDR2 SQIVND (reference sequence). The CDR3 covers 13 residues. The V gene end was trimmed by 8 bases and the J gene end by 4 bases; junction bases not matched to a gene: 4. The CDR3 loop reads CASSGTRYNEQFF. The CDR3 bases are TGTGCCAGTTCCGGGACTAGATACAATGAGCAGTTCTTC. Using reference TRBV19 and TRBJ2-1 for the parts outside the CDR3, the full variable domain is DGGITQSPKYLFRKEGQNVTLSCEQNLNHDAMYWYRQDPGQGLRLIYYSQIVNDFQKGDIAEGYSVSREKKESFPLTVTSAQKNPTAFYLCASSGTRYNEQFFGPGTRLTVL.

V and J are TRBV5-1 and TRBJ1-4, with unresolved D. The germline gives CDR1 SGHRS, CDR2 YFSETQ. CDR3 length: 13 amino acids. Trimming took off 4 bases at V and 4 bases at J, with 8 bases between the two ends. CDR3: CASSRVVNEKLFF. CDR3 in DNA: TGCGCCAGCAGCAGGGTCGTTAATGAAAAACTGTTTTTT. Combining the CDR3 with reference TRBV5-1 and TRBJ1-4 gives the whole variable domain KAGVTQTPRYLIKTRGQQVTLSCSPISGHRSVSWYQQTPGQGLQFLFEYFSETQRNKGNFPGRFSGRQFSNSRSEMNVSTLELGDSALYLCASSRVVNEKLFFGSGTQLSVL.

This rearrangement joins TRBV5-6 to TRBJ2-7, with 7 positions matching TRBD1. This CDR3 is built from 13 residues. Germline CDR1 SGHDT, CDR2 YYEEEE. Trimming cost V 7 bases and J 1 base; bases outside gene matches: 5. The CDR3 region is CASYRGSSYEQYF. The CDR3 DNA is TGTGCCAGCTACAGGGGTAGTTCCTACGAGCAGTACTTC.

The J gene is TRBJ1-5, the V gene TRBV20-1; no reliable D call. The germline CDR1 and CDR2 sequences are DFQATT and SNEGSKA (reference sequence). Trimming pared 6 bases from V and 9 bases from J, leaving 12 bases between. The CDR3 runs to 11 residues. The CDR3 DNA reads as TGCAGTGCCCCCCGGGGTTCGCCCCAGCATTTT. This translates into CSAPRGSPQHF.

This clone has just one count. The rearrangement uses TRBV6-1 and TRBJ1-5; no firm D call. The CDR3 is 14 amino acids. V was clipped by 2 bases and J by 6 bases, with 11 bases between them. CDR1 and CDR2 (germline): MNHNS, SASEGT. The CDR3 loop reads CASSEKGGSQPQHF. CDR3 nucleotide sequence: TGTGCCAGCAGTGAAAAGGGAGGAAGTCAGCCCCAGCATTTT.

V gene TRBV9 combines with J gene TRBJ1-1, with unresolved D. This CDR3 has 13 amino acids. Germline CDR1 reads SGDLS; CDR2 reads YYNGEE. V lost 4 bases to trimming and J lost 3 bases, with 10 bases between them. The CDR3 spells CASSRNSYTEAFF. DNA for the CDR3: TGTGCCAGCAGCCGGAATAGCTACACTGAAGCTTTCTTT.

The chain couples TRBV2 to TRBJ1-1; the D is unclear. The germline CDR1 and CDR2 sequences are SNHLY and FYNNEI. V lost 6 bases and J lost 1, with 9 bases in between. This CDR3 contains 13 residues. For the CDR3, the DNA is TGTGCCAGCAGGATGGAGGAGAACACTGAAGCTTTCTTT. It translates to CASRMEENTEAFF.

The CDR3 nucleotides are TGTGCCTGGAGTGGCTTTCAGAGGAACACTGAAGCTTTCTTT. Residues: CAWSGFQRNTEAFF. J is TRBJ1-1 and V is TRBV30; the D is unclear. From germline, CDR1 is GTSNPN and CDR2 SVGIG (reference sequence). The CDR3 runs to 14 residues. V was pared by 1 base and J by 1 base, with 10 bases between.

This chain links TRBV5-1 with TRBJ2-1; D gene uncertain. The CDR3 runs 13 residues. V shed 5 bases and J shed 4 bases, with 10 bases lying between them. Germline assignment: CDR1 SGHRS and CDR2 YFSETQ. This CDR3 is CASRSVRYNEQFF. CDR3 bases: TGCGCCAGCAGATCCGTTAGGTACAATGAGCAGTTCTTC.

This clone was found a few times. CDR3 sequence (DNA): TGCGCCAGCAGCTTTACAGGGGGCCAGGGTGAAAAACTGTTTTTT. Amino acid sequence: CASSFTGGQGEKLFF. The genes are TRBV5-1 and TRBJ1-4; 9 bases align to TRBD1. CDR1 and CDR2 (germline): SGHRS, YFSETQ. The V and J ends lost 2 bases and 7 bases, in that order; junction bases with no gene match: 6. The CDR3 has 15 amino acids.